This TCR beta chain was recovered during a study of cytomegalovirus exposure and HLA in healthy donors. Whole-study findings and limits: A later analysis linked 15,000 to 20,000 TCR beta sequences to HLA alleles at 0.05 false discovery rate. It was approximately 170 TCR beta chains that were listed as cytomegalovirus-associated.

PCR employed 60 Vbeta and 13 Jbeta primers. Sequencing used immunoSEQ multiplex PCR; TCRdb keeps in-frame clones, though not all of them. In the table there are roughly 130,000 clones, 60% to 85% of which are singletons. A remark on this clone: Its antigen is unknown.

The CDR3 is 15 amino acids. Trimming pared 0 bases from V and 2 bases from J, leaving 12 bases between. Germline CDR1 is SGDLS and CDR2 is YYNGEE. The receptor was isolated from a male donor in good health and CMV-seropositive. Input material: PBMCs. The chain employs TRBV9 and TRBJ2-7; D call uncertain. The CDR3 nucleotides are TGTGCCAGCAGCGTAGGAGCAGCGCTTACCTACGAGCAGTACTTC. It codes for CASSVGAALTYEQYF. The complete variable domain, with remaining parts taken from reference TRBV9 and TRBJ2-7, reads DSGVTQTPKHLITATGQRVTLRCSPRSGDLSVYWYQQSLDQGLQFLIQYYNGEERAKGNILERFSAQQFPDLHSELNLSSLELGDSALYFCASSVGAALTYEQYFGPGTRLTVT.